The 15 T cell receptor beta chains given below trace back to one sample, sequenced in a study of CXCR3-negative and CXCR3-positive naive CD8 T cells. Study outcomes and limitations: More hydrophobic TRB CDR3s occurred in CXCR3-positive than in CXCR3-negative naive cells.

Their antigen targets remain unknown. Preparation of TRB cDNA libraries relied on 5' RACE carrying UMI labels. TCRdb reprocessed the 5' RACE reads and keeps a single row for each CDR3 protein, giving no DNA. The repertoire table contains 150,000 to 180,000 distinct CDR3 sequences. The source material was naive CXCR3+ CD8+ T cells from blood. The subset was: CD45RO-CCR7+CD27+CD95- naive CD8+ T cells expressing CXCR3 (TNR3+). These receptors all come from a human donor in good health. Some clones in this sample may be carry-over from other donors' samples.

V gene TRBV29-1 combines with J gene TRBJ2-5; TCRdb indicates TRBD2, and absent DNA this call remains unverified. This CDR3 has 15 amino acids. CDR1 and CDR2 (germline): SQVTM, ANQGSEA. The CDR3 loop reads CSVQISGRAKETQYF.

The chain couples TRBV6-6 to TRBJ1-5; there is no DNA to check the TCRdb D call of TRBD1. The CDR3 totals 18 residues. The germline CDR1 and CDR2 sequences are MNHNY and SVGAGI (reference sequence). The CDR3 spells CASSELRQGYEINQPQHF.

This chain joins TRBV20-1 and TRBJ2-1; the TRBD2 assignment by TCRdb is unverifiable without DNA. The CDR3 contains 16 residues. Germline CDR1 is DFQATT and CDR2 is SNEGSKA (reference sequence). The CDR3 loop is CSARGVSGEAYNEQFF.

The J gene is TRBJ1-4, the V gene TRBV12-3 or TRBV12-4; checking the TCRdb D call of TRBD1 is not possible without DNA. The CDR3 loop spans 15 amino acids. This CDR3 reads CASSQPQGTNEKLFF.

The V call is TRBV6-6, the J call TRBJ2-1; there is no DNA to check the TCRdb D call of TRBD1. The CDR3 is 15 amino acids. The germline V gene has CDR1 MNHNY and CDR2 SVGAGI (reference sequence). The CDR3 sequence is CASTHVTDPIPEQFF.

This rearrangement joins TRBV7-2 to TRBJ1-5; the D call from TCRdb, TRBD1, cannot be confirmed without DNA. In germline, CDR1 is SGHTA, CDR2 FQGNSA. CDR3 length: 13 amino acids. The CDR3 loop reads CASSRTEYQPQHF.

The genes are TRBV18 and TRBJ1-5. CDR1 is KGHSH and CDR2 is LQKENI in the germline V gene. The CDR3 is made up of 12 amino acids. The CDR3 sequence: CASSPADQPQHF.

The chain joins TRBV4-1 to TRBJ1-1; lacking DNA, the TRBD1 call made by TCRdb goes unchecked. Germline V CDR1 and CDR2: MGHRA, YSYEKL. This CDR3 has 14 residues. CDR3 residues: CASSTSGERTEAFF.

The V and J genes are TRBV12-3 or TRBV12-4 and TRBJ1-1. This CDR3 comprises 11 residues. Here the CDR3 reads CASLRHTEAFF.

The genes are TRBV28 and TRBJ1-1; TCRdb calls TRBD1, which cannot be checked without DNA. The CDR3 is 15 amino acids. CDR1 is MDHEN and CDR2 is SYDVKM in the germline V gene. This CDR3 is CASSSPQDMNTEAFF.

The V gene is TRBV25-1, the J gene TRBJ2-3; the TCRdb call, TRBD2, lacks DNA for checking. This CDR3 comprises 14 residues. Looked up from germline, CDR1 is MGHDK and CDR2 is SYGVNS. CDR3 loop: CATNPGLYTDTQYF.

V gene TRBV4-1 combines with J gene TRBJ2-7; TCRdb picks TRBD2, but there is no DNA to check that call. CDR1 is MGHRA and CDR2 is YSYEKL in the germline V gene. The CDR3 length is 15 residues. The CDR3 sequence: CASSQELAAGYEQYF.

This chain links TRBV20-1 with TRBJ2-7; TCRdb reports TRBD2, a call that lacks DNA to check it against. Germline V CDR1 and CDR2: DFQATT, SNEGSKA (reference sequence). This CDR3 is built from 15 residues. The CDR3 sequence is CSARDWREGEYLSYF.

This chain joins TRBV12-5 and TRBJ2-3; there is no DNA to check the TCRdb D call of TRBD2. CDR1 is LGHNT and CDR2 is FRNRAP in the germline V gene. This CDR3 contains 13 residues. The CDR3 region is CASDGQATDTQYF.

V and J are TRBV7-8 and TRBJ2-5; TCRdb's D gene call, TRBD2, goes unchecked for lack of DNA. Germline V lookup: CDR1 SGHVS, CDR2 FQNEAQ. The CDR3 extends over 14 amino acids. CDR3 protein: CASSPQRTQETQYF.